This TCR beta chain was sequenced during a study of T cells in Graves' hyperthyroidism and ophthalmopathy. Study observations and caveats: Expanded thyroid clonotypes (above 0.001) were mostly also found in blood.

Exclusion criteria comprised uncontrolled infection, other autoimmune disease, pregnancy or lactation. The diagnostic basis comprised clinical symptoms, serum thyroxine and TRAb, thyroid ultrasound and orbital computed tomography. The PBMCs were taken from about 9.7 ml of fresh peripheral blood. V was pared by 5 bases and J by 9 bases, with 22 bases between. The CDR3 sequence is 16 residues long. Per germline, CDR1 LNHDA and CDR2 SQIVND (reference sequence). A word on this clonotype: Its specificity is unknown.

There were TCR beta CDR3 regions amplified from RNA transcripts. A first-round RT-PCR of the TCR CDR3 used the HTBI primer set. TCRdb passed the multiplex PCR reads through MiXCR, listing each CDR3 protein once. Of a few hundred thousand distinct CDR3 sequences listed, 15% to 20% are singletons. The receptor was derived from a woman aged 40 to 50 with Graves' ophthalmopathy. The sequenced sample consisted of blood. The chain carries TRBV19 and TRBJ2-2; D remains unclear. Here the CDR3 DNA reads TGTGCCAGTAGTCCGCCCGTCGGTCAAACTGGCAGGGAGCTGTTTTTT. Protein: CASSPPVGQTGRELFF.